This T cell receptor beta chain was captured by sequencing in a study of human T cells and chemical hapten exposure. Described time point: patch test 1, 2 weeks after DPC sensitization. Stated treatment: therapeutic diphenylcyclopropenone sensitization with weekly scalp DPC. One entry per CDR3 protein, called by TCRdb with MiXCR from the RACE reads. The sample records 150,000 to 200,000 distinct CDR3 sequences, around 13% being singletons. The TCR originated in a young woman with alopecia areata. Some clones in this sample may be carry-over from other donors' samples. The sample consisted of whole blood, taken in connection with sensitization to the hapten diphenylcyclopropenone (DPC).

The CDR3 is CATGPYNEQFF. The CDR3 bases are TGTGCCACGGGACCTTACAATGAGCAGTTCTTC. The gene calls are TRBV28 and TRBJ2-1; D may match TRBD1 or TRBD2 (5 bases each). CDR3 size: 11 residues. V lost 10 bases to trimming and J lost 4 bases, with 8 bases between them. Germline CDR1 and CDR2: MDHEN and SYDVKM. Drawing the rest from reference TRBV28 and TRBJ2-1, the complete variable domain is DVKVTQSSRYLVKRTGEKVFLECVQDMDHENMFWYRQDPGLGLRLIYFSYDVKMKEKGDIPEGYSVSREKKERFSLILESASTNQTSMYLCATGPYNEQFFGPGTRLTVL.